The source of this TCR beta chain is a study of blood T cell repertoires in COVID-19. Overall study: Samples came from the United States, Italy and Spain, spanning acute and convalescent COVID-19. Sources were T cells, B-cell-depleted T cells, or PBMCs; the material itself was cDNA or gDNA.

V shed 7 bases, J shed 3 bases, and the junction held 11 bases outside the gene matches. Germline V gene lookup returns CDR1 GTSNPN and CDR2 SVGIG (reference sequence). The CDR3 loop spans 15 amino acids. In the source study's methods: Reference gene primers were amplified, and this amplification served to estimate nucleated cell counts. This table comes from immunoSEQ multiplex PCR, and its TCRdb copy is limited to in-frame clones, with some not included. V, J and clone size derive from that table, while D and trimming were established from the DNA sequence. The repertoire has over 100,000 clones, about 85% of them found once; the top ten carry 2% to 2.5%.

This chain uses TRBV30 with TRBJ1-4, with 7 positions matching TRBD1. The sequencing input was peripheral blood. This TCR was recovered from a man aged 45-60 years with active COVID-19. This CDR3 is CALHPRQGANEKLFF. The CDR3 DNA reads TGTGCCTTACATCCGAGGCAGGGGGCTAATGAAAAACTGTTTTTT. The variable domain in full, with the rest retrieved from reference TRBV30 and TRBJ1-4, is SQTIHQWPATLVQPVGSPLSLECTVEGTSNPNLYWYRQAAGRGLQLLFYSVGIGQISSEVPQNLSASRPQDRQFILSSKKLLLSDSGFYLCALHPRQGANEKLFFGSGTQLSVL.